This T cell receptor (beta chain) was captured in a study of T cell repertoires in cytomegalovirus infection. Study-wide context: Selected CMV epitopes included recently identified HLA-C-restricted ones as well as well-studied HLA-B-restricted ones. Matching HLA type and CMV infection were both indicated by public TCR beta signatures.

This CDR3 is 15 amino acids long. Germline CDR1 is SEHNR and CDR2 is FQNEAQ (reference sequence). After removal of 0 bases from V and 3 bases from J, the junction contained 2 bases not matched to a gene. Study conclusions and caveats: Individuals carrying CMV plus the relevant HLA were identified by cumulative frequency of public TCR beta families.

In this sample, this clonotype turned up a few times. Its antigen is unknown. TCRdb itself ran the reads through MiXCR, one entry per CDR3 protein. The profile covers approximately 770,000 distinct CDR3 sequences, with about 27% appearing a single time and roughly 13% taken by the ten largest. The chain uses TRBV7-9 and TRBJ2-4, with TRBD1 identical over 7 bases. The material was cultured CD8+ T cells from PBMCs, obtained from culture after CMV antigen stimulation. The receptor's source is a human donor in good health (CMV status not recorded). Some clones in this sample may be carry-over from other donors' samples. CDR3: CASSLAHRGKNIQYF. CDR3 in DNA: TGTGCCAGCAGCTTAGCACACAGGGGCAAAAACATTCAGTACTTC.